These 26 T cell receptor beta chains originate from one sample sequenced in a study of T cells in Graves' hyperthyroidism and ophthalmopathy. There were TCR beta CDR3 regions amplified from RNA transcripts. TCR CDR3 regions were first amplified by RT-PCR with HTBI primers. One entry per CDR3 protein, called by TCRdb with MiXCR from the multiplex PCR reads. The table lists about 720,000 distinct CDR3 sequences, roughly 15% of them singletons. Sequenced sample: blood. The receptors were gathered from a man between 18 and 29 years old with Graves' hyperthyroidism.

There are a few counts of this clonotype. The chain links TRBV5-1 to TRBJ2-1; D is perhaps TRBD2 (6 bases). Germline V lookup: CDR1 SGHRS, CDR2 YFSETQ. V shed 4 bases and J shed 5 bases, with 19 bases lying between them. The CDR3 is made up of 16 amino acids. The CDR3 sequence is CASSVQPGGGNNEQFF. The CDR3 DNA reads TGCGCCAGCAGCGTGCAGCCCGGGGGAGGCAACAATGAGCAGTTCTTC.

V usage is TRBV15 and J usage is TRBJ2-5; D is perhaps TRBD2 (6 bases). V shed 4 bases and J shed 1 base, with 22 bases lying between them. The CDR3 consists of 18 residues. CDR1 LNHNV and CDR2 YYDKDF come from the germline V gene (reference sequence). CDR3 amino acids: CATSTSGEEAEVQETQYF. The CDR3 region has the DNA TGTGCCACCAGCACTTCGGGGGAGGAAGCGGAGGTCCAAGAGACCCAGTACTTC. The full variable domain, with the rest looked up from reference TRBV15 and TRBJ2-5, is DAMVIQNPRYQVTQFGKPVTLSCSQTLNHNVMYWYQQKSSQAPKLLFHYYDKDFNNEADTPDNFQSRRPNTSFCFLDIRSPGLGDTAMYLCATSTSGEEAEVQETQYFGPGTRLLVL.

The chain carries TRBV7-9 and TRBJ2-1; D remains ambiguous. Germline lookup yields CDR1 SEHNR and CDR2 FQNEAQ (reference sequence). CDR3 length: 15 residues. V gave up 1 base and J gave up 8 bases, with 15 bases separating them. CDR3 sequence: CASSLVVGELDEQFF. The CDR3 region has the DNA TGTGCCAGCAGCTTAGTAGTAGGTGAGCTAGATGAGCAGTTCTTC.

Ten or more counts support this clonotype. CDR3 sequence (DNA): TGTGCCAGCAGTGAAATGCCACTCGCTTCCACCGAGCAGTACTTC. Translated: CASSEMPLASTEQYF. The chain employs TRBV2 and TRBJ2-7; no definite D call. Germline V CDR1 and CDR2: SNHLY, FYNNEI. The CDR3 has 15 residues. Trimming left V 2 bases short and J 6 bases short, with 17 bases between.

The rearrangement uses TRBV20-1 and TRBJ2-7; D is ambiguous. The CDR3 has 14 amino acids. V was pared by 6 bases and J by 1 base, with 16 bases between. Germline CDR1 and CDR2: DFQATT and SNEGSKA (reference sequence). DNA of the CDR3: TGCAGTGCACACGACACCGGCAGTTCCTACGAGCAGTACTTC. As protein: CSAHDTGSSYEQYF.

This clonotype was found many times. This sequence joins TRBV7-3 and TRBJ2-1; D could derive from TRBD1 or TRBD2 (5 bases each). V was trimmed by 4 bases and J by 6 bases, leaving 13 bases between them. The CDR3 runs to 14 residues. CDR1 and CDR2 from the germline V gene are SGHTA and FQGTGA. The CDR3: CASSSGTRSNEQFF. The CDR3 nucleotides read TGTGCCAGCAGCTCCGGGACCAGATCCAATGAGCAGTTCTTC.

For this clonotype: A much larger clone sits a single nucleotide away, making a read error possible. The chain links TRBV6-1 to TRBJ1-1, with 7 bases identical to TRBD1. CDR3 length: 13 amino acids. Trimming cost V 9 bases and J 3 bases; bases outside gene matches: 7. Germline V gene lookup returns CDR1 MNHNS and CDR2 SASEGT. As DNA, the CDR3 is TGTGCCAGTCTCGGACAGGAGGACACTGAAGCTTTCTTT. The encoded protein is CASLGQEDTEAFF.

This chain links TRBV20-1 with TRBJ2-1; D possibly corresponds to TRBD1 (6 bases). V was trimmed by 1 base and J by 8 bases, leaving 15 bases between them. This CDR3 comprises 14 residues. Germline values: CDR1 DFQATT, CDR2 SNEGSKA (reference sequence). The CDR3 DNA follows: TGCAGTGCTAGAGGGGACACGCTACGGGATGAGCAGTTCTTC. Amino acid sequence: CSARGDTLRDEQFF.

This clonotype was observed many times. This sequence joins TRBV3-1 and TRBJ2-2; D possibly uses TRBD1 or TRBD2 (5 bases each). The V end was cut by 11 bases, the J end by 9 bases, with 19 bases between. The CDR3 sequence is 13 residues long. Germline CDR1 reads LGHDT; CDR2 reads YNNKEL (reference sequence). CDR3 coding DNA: TGTGCCGTTGGGACCTCAGGGACCCGGGAGCTGTTTTTT. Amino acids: CAVGTSGTRELFF.

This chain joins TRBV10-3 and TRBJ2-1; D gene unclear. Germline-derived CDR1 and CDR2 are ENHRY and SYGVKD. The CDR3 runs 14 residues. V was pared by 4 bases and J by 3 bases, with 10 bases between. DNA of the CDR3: TGTGCCATCAGTGGACCGACGGTCTACAATGAGCAGTTCTTC. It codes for CAISGPTVYNEQFF.

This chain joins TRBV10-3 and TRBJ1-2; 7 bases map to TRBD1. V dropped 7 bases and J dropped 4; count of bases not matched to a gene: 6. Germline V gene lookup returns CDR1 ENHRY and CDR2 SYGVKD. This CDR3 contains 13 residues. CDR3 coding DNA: TGTGCCATCAATACAGGGGAGCCCTATGGCTACACCTTC. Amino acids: CAINTGEPYGYTF.

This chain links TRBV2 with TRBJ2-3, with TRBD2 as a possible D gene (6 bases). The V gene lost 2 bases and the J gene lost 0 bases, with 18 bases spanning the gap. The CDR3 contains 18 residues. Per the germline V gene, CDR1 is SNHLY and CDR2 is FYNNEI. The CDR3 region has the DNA TGTGCCAGCAGTGAATGGGTGGCTAGCGAACATAGCACAGATACGCAGTATTTT. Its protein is CASSEWVASEHSTDTQYF.

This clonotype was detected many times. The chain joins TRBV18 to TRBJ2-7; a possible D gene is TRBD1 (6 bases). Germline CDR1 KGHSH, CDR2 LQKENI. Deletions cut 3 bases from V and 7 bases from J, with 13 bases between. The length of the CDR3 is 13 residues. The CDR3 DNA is TGTGCCAGCTCACCGGGCAGGGGAAGAGAGCAGTACTTC. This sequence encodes CASSPGRGREQYF.

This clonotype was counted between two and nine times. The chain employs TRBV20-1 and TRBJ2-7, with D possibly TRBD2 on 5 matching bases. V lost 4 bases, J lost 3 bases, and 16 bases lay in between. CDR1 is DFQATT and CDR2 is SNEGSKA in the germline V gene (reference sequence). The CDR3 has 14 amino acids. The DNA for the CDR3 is TGCAGTGCTATCCTTTATGCGGGCTACTACGAGCAGTACTTC. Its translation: CSAILYAGYYEQYF.

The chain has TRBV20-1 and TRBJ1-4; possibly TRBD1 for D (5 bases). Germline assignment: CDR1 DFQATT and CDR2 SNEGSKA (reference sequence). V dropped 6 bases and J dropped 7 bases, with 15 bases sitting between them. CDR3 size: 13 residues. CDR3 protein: CSAPDSLAEKLFF. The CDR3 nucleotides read TGCAGTGCCCCCGACAGTCTGGCTGAAAAACTGTTTTTT.

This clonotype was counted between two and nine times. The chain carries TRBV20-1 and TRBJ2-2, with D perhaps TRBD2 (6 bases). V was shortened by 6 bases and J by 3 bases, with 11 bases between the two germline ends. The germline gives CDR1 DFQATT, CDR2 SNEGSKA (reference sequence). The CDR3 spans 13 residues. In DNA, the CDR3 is TGCAGTGCCCCCCGGGGGTACACCGGGGAGCTGTTTTTT. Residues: CSAPRGYTGELFF.

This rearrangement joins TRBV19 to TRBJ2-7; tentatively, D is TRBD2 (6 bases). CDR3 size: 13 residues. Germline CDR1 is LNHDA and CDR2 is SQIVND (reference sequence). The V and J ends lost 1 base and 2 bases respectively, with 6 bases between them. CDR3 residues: CASSIGEAYEQYF. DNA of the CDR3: TGTGCCAGTAGTATAGGGGAGGCCTACGAGCAGTACTTC. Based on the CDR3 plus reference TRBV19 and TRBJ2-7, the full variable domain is DGGITQSPKYLFRKEGQNVTLSCEQNLNHDAMYWYRQDPGQGLRLIYYSQIVNDFQKGDIAEGYSVSREKKESFPLTVTSAQKNPTAFYLCASSIGEAYEQYFGPGTRLTVT.

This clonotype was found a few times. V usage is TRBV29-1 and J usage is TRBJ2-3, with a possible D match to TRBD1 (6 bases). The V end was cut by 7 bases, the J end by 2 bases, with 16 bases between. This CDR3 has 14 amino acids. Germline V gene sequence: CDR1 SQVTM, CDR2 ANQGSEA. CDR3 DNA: TGCAGCGCCGGACGGGACAAGTACACAGATACGCAGTATTTT. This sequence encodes CSAGRDKYTDTQYF.

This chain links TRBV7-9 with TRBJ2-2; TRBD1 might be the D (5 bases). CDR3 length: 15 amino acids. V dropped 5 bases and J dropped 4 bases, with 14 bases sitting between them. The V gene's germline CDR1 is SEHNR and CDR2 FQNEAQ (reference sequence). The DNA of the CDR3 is TGTGCCAGCAGCCATCTTCCGACAGTCACCGGGGAGCTGTTTTTT. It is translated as CASSHLPTVTGELFF.

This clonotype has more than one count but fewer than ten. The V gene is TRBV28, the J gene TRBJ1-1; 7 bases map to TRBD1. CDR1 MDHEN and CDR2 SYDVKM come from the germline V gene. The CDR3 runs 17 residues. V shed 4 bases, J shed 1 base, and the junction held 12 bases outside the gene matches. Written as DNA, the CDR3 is TGTGCCAGCAGTTCAATATCCGTGGGACAGAAGAACACTGAAGCTTTCTTT. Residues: CASSSISVGQKNTEAFF.

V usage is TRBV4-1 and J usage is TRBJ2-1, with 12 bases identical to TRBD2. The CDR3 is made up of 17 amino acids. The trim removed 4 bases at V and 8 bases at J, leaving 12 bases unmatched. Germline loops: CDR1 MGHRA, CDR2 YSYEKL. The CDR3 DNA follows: TGCGCCAGCAGCCGCAGTAGCCTAGCGGGAGGGGAGGATGAGCAGTTCTTC. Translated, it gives CASSRSSLAGGEDEQFF.

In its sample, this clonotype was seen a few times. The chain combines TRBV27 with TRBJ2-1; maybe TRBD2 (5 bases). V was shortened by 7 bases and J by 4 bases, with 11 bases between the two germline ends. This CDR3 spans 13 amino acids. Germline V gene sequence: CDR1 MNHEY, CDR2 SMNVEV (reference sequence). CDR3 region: CASTSRLYNEQFF. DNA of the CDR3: TGTGCCAGCACCTCGCGACTATACAATGAGCAGTTCTTC.

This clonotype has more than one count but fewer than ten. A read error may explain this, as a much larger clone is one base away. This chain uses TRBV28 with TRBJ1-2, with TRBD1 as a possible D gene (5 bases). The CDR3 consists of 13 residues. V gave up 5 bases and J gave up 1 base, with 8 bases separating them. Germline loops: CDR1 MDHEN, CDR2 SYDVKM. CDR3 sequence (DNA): TGTGCCAGCAGTGGTAGGGGTAACTATGGCTACACCTTC. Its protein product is CASSGRGNYGYTF.

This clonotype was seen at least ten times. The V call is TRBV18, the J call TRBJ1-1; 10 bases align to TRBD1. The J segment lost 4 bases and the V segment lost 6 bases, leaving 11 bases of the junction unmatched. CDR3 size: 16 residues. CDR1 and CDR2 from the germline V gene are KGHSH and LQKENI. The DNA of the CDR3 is TGTGCCAGCTCGGCTGACAGGGGGCACCGCGGCACTGAAGCTTTCTTT. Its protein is CASSADRGHRGTEAFF.

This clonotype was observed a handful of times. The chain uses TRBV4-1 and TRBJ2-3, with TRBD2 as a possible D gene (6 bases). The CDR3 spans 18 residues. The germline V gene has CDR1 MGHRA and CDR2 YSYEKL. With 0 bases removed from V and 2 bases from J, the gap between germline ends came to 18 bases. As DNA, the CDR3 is TGCGCCAGCAGCCAAGATAGGGTTAGCGGTGGAGTCACAGATACGCAGTATTTT. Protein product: CASSQDRVSGGVTDTQYF.

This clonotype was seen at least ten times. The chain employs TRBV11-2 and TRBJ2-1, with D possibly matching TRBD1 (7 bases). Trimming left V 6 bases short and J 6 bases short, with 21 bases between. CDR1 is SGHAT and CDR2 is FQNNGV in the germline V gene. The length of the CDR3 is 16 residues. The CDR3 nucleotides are TGTGCCAGCAGTTTCATGGAGGGGACAGTCCGCAATGAGCAGTTCTTC. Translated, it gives CASSFMEGTVRNEQFF.